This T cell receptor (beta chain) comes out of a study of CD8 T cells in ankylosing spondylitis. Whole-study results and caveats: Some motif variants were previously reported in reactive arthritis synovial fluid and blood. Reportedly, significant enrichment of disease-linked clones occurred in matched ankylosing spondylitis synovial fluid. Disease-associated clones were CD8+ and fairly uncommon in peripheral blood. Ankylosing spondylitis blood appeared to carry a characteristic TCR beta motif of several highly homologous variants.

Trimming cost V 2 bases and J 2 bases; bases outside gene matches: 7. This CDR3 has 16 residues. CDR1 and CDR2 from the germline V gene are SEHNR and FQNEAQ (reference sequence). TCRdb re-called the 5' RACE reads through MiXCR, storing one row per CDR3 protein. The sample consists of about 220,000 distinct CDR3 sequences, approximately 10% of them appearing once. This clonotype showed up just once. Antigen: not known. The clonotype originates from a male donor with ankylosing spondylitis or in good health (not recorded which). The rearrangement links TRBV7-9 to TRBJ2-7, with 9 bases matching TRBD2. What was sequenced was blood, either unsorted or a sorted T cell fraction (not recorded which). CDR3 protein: CASSLKGTSSTYEQYF. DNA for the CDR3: TGTGCCAGCAGCTTAAAAGGGACTAGCTCGACCTACGAGCAGTACTTC.